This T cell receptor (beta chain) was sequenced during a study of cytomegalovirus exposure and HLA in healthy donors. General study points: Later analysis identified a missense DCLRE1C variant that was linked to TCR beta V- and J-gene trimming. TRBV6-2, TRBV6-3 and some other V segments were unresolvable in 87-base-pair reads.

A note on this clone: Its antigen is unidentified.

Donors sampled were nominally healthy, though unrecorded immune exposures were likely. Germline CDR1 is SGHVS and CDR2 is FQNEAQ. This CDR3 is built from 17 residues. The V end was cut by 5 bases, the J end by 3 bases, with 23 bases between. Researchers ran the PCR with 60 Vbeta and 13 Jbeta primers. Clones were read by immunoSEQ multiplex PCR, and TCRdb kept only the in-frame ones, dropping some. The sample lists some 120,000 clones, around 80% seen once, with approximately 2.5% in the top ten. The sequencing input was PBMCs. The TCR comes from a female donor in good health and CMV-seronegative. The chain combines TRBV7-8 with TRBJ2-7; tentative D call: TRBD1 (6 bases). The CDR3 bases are TGTGCCAGCAGCGGAAATCATCAGGGGATCCGAAACTACGAGCAGTACTTC. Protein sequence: CASSGNHQGIRNYEQYF.